This TCR beta chain originates from a study of shared clonotypes between healthy human individuals. Overall study results and limits: Generation probabilities were higher for clonotypes shared across all four sorted-subset donors than for unshared ones. Some naive CD4 clonotypes, approximately 4.5%, turned up in common across several donors. Generally, naive subsets (rather than memory subsets) showed larger estimated richness.

A split of CD4+ cells into CD45RA+ naive and CD45RA-negative memory subsets was performed. This CDR3 has 16 residues. CDR1 is SGHRS and CDR2 is YFSETQ in the germline V gene. Trimming at V came to 1 base and at J to 6 bases, leaving 11 bases not matched to a gene. A word on this clone: Its antigen is not identified.

Assay: immunoSEQ multiplex PCR; the TCRdb copy retains only in-frame clones and omits some. The table records millions of clones, 90% to 95% of them present only once. The chain is built from TRBV5-1 and TRBJ2-7; TRBD2 aligns across 9 bases. The sequence derives from a man in his late teens or twenties in good health. Sequencing used naive CD4+ T cells sorted from blood. Subset: CD45RA+ positively selected. In DNA form, the CDR3 reads TGCGCCAGCAGCTTGATCCCGTCTAGCGGGAAACGCGAGCAGTACTTC. This codes for CASSLIPSSGKREQYF.